The sequence of this T cell receptor beta chain was determined in a study of neurological immune-mediated disorders. With 3 bases clipped from V and 8 bases from J, the junction kept 10 bases outside the gene matches. The germline CDR1 and CDR2 sequences are SGHRS and YFSETQ. The CDR3 is 14 residues long. 5'RACE with 10-nucleotide random UMIs produced the cDNA. Using its own MiXCR run on the 5' RACE reads, TCRdb lists one record per CDR3 protein. The table lists 55,000 to 75,000 distinct CDR3 sequences, over 2% of them singletons. In its sample, this clonotype was seen many times. 2 million unsorted PBMCs were stored in RNAlater at -80 °C before RNA extraction.

Sequenced sample: PBMCs. The genes are TRBV5-1 and TRBJ1-1; TRBD1 agrees at 7 bases. This clonotype originated in a man aged 45 to 65 with multiple sclerosis. For the CDR3, the DNA is TGCGCCAGCAGCTCCTTTTCGGGGACAGCAGAAGCTTTCTTT. Translated: CASSSFSGTAEAFF.